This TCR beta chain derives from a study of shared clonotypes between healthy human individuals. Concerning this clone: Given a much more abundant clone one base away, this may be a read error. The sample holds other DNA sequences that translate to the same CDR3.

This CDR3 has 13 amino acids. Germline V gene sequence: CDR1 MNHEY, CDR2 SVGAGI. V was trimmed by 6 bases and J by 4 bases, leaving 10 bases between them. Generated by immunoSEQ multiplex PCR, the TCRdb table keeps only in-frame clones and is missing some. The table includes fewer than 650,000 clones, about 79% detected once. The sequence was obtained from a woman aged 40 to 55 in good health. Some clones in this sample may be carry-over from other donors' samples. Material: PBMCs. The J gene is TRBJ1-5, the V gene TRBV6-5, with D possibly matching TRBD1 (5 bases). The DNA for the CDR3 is TGTGCCAGCAGACGCGACAGAAATCAGCCCCAGCATTTT. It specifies CASRRDRNQPQHF.